The source of this TCR beta chain is a study of OX40 agonist ivuxolimab in advanced cancers. Study summary: Ivuxolimab was administered intravenously to patients at 0.01 to 10 mg/kg every 2 weeks.

Produced via immunoSEQ multiplex PCR; TCRdb's table is partial and in-frame only. This table holds some 80,000 clones, 94% found once. The study, taken as a whole, reports: Blood T cells, both CD4+ and CD8+, expanded clonally by week 6 at 0.1 to 3.0 mg/kg.

V was clipped by 2 bases and J by 7 bases, with 18 bases between them. This CDR3 has 17 residues. Germline lookup yields CDR1 SGHTA and CDR2 FQGNSA. In regard to this clone: Its target is not known.

This TCR came from an adult with an advanced solid tumor such as melanoma, head and neck, liver or kidney cancer. This chain uses TRBV7-2 with TRBJ2-6; D possibly uses TRBD1 or TRBD2 (6 bases each). This specimen was CD4+ or CD8+ T cells sorted from blood, taken in a trial of the OX40 agonist ivuxolimab. CDR3 amino acids: CASSLTFGGSRANVLTF. CDR3 in DNA: TGTGCCAGCAGCTTAACCTTCGGGGGCAGTAGAGCCAACGTCCTGACTTTC. Full variable domain (outside the CDR3, taken from reference TRBV7-2 and TRBJ2-6): GAGVSQSPSNKVTEKGKDVELRCDPISGHTALYWYRQSLGQGLEFLIYFQGNSAPDKSGLPSDRFSAERTGGSVSTLTIQRTQQEDSAVYLCASSLTFGGSRANVLTFGAGSRLTVL.